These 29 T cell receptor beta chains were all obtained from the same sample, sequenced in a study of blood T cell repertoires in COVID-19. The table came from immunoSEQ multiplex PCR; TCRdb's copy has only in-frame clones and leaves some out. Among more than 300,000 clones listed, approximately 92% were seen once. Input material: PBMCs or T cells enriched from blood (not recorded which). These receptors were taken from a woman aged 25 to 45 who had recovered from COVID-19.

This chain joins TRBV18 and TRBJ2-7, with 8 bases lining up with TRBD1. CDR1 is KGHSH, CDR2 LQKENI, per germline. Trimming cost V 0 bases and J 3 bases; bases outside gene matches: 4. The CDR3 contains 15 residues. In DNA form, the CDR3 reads TGTGCCAGCTCACCACCGCAGGGGGCAGGCTACGAGCAGTACTTC. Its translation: CASSPPQGAGYEQYF.

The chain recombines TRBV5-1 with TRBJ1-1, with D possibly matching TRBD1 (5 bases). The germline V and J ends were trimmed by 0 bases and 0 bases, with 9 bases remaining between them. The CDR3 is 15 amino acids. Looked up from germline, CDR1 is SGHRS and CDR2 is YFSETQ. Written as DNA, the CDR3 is TGCGCCAGCAGCTTGGGACAGATCATGAACACTGAAGCTTTCTTT. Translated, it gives CASSLGQIMNTEAFF.

DNA of the CDR3: TGTGCCAGCAGTCCAATACTCACAGGGGGAGGGACTGAAGCTTTCTTT. This translates into CASSPILTGGGTEAFF. The V call is TRBV28, the J call TRBJ1-1; 8 bases match TRBD1. Per the germline V gene, CDR1 is MDHEN and CDR2 is SYDVKM. CDR3 length: 16 amino acids. Trimming removed 5 bases from V and 5 bases from J; junction bases left unmatched: 13.

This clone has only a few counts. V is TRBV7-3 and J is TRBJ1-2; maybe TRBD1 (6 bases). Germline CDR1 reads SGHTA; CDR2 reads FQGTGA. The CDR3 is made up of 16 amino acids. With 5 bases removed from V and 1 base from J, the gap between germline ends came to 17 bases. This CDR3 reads CASSRRGGVGNYGYTF. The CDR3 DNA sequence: TGTGCCAGCAGCCGAAGGGGGGGCGTGGGTAACTATGGCTACACCTTC.

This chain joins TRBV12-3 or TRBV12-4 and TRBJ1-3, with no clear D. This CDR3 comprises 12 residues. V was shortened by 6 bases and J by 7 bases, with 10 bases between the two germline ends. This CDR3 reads CASRMGGNTIYF. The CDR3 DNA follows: TGTGCCAGCAGAATGGGAGGGAACACCATATATTTT.

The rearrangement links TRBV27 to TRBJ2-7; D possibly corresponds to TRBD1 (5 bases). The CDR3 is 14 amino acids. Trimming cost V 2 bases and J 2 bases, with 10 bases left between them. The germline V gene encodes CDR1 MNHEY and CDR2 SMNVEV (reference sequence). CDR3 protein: CASSLLDSPYEQYF. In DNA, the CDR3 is TGTGCCAGCAGTTTACTCGACAGTCCCTACGAGCAGTACTTC.

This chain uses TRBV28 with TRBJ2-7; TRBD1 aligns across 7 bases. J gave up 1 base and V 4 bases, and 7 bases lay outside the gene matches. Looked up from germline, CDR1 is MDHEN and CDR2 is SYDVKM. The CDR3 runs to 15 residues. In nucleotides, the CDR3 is TGTGCCAGCAGTTCCGGACAGGAATGGTCCTACGAGCAGTACTTC. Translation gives CASSSGQEWSYEQYF.

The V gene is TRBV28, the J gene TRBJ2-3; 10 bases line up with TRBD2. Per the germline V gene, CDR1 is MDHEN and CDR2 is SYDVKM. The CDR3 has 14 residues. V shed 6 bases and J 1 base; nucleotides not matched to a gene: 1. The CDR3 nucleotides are TGTGCCAGCAGGCTAGCGGGGGGCACAGATACGCAGTATTTT. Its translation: CASRLAGGTDTQYF.

In DNA, the CDR3 is TGTGCCAGCAGTTTATCGGGGGACAGGGACAATGAGCAGTTCTTC. Encoded protein: CASSLSGDRDNEQFF. The chain employs TRBV27 and TRBJ2-1; 9 bases map to TRBD1. This CDR3 has 15 residues. Trimming removed 0 bases from V and 5 bases from J; junction bases left unmatched: 2. Germline V gives CDR1 MNHEY, CDR2 SMNVEV (reference sequence).

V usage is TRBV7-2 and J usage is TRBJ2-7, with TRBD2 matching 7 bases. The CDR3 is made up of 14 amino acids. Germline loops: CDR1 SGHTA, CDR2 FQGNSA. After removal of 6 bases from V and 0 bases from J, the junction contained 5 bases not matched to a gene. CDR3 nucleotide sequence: TGTGCCAGCAGTAAAACTAGCGTCTCCTACGAGCAGTACTTC. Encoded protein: CASSKTSVSYEQYF.

The CDR3 reads CASSGEGLSFDEQFF. CDR3 bases: TGTGCCAGCAGTGGGGAGGGCCTTTCTTTCGATGAGCAGTTCTTC. The J gene is TRBJ2-1, the V gene TRBV28, with 7 bases identical to TRBD2. The germline V gene encodes CDR1 MDHEN and CDR2 SYDVKM. This CDR3 spans 15 amino acids. V shed 5 bases and J 8 bases; nucleotides not matched to a gene: 12. Full variable domain (rest looked up from reference TRBV28 and TRBJ2-1): DVKVTQSSRYLVKRTGEKVFLECVQDMDHENMFWYRQDPGLGLRLIYFSYDVKMKEKGDIPEGYSVSREKKERFSLILESASTNQTSMYLCASSGEGLSFDEQFFGPGTRLTVL.

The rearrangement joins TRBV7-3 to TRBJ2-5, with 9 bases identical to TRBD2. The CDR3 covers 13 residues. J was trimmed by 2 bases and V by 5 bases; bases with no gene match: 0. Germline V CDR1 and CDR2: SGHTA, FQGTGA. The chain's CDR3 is CASSAGGQETQYF. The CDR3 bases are TGTGCCAGCAGCGCGGGGGGGCAAGAGACCCAGTACTTC.

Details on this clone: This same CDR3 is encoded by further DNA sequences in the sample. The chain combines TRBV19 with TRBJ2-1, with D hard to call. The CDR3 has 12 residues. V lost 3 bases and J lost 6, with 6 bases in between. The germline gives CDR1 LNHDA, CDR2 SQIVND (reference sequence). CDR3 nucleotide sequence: TGTGCCAGTAGTATTGGCAGCAATGAGCAGTTCTTC. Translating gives CASSIGSNEQFF.

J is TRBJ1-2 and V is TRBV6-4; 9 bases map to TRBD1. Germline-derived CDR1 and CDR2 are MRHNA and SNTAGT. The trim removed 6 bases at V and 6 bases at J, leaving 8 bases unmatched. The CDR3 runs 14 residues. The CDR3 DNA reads TGTGCCAGCAGGGACCGGGACAGGGTCCATGGCTACACCTTC. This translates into CASRDRDRVHGYTF.

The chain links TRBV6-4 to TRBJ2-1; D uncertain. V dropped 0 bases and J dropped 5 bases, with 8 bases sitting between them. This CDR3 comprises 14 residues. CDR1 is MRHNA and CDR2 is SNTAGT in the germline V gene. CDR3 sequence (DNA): TGTGCCAGCAGTGACTCTGACTGGCACAATGAGCAGTTCTTC. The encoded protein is CASSDSDWHNEQFF.

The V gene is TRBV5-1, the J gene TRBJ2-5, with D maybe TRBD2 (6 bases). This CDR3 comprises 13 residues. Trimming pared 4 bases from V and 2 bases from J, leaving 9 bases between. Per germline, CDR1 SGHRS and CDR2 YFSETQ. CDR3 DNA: TGCGCCAGCAGCATCGGGGGTCAAGAGACCCAGTACTTC. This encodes CASSIGGQETQYF.

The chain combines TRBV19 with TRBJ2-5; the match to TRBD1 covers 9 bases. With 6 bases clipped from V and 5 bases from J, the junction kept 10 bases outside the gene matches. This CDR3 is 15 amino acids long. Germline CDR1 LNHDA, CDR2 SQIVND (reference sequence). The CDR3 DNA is TGTGCCAGTAGCGTAGGACAGGGGAGTACTGAGACCCAGTACTTC. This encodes CASSVGQGSTETQYF.

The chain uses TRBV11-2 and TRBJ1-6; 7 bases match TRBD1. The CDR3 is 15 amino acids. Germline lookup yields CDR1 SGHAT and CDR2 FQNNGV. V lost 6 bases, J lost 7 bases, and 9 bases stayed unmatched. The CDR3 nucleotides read TGTGCCAGCAGTCCTAAGACAGGGTTAAATTCACCCCTCCACTTT. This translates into CASSPKTGLNSPLHF.

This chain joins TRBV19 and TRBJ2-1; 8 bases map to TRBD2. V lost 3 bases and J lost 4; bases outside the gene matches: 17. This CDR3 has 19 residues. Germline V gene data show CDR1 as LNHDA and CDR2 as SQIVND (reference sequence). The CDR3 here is CASSIGDIGAGGLYNEQFF. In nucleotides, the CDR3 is TGTGCCAGTAGTATCGGGGACATTGGGGCGGGGGGATTATACAATGAGCAGTTCTTC. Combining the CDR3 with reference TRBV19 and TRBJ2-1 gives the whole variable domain DGGITQSPKYLFRKEGQNVTLSCEQNLNHDAMYWYRQDPGQGLRLIYYSQIVNDFQKGDIAEGYSVSREKKESFPLTVTSAQKNPTAFYLCASSIGDIGAGGLYNEQFFGPGTRLTVL.

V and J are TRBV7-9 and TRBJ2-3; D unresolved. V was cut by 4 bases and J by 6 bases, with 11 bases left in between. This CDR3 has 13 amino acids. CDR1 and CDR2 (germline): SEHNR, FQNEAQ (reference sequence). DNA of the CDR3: TGTGCCAGCAGCTCGCTATCCCCCGATACGCAGTATTTT. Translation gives CASSSLSPDTQYF. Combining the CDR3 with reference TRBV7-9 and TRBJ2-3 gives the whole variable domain DTGVSQNPRHKITKRGQNVTFRCDPISEHNRLYWYRQTLGQGPEFLTYFQNEAQLEKSRLLSDRFSAERPKGSFSTLEIQRTEQGDSAMYLCASSSLSPDTQYFGPGTRLTVL.

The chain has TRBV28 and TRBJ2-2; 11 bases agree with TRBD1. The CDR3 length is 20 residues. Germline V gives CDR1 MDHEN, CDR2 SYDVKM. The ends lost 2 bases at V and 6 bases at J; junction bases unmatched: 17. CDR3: CASSLDNLDRGLGDPGELFF. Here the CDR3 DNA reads TGTGCCAGCAGTTTAGATAATTTGGACAGGGGGCTCGGCGACCCCGGGGAGCTGTTTTTT.

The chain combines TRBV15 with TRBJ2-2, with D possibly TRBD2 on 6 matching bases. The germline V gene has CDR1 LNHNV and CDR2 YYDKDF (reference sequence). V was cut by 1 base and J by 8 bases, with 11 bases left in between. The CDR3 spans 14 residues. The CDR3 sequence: CATSRAGEEGELFF. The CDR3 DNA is TGTGCCACCAGCAGAGCGGGAGAGGAGGGGGAGCTGTTTTTT.

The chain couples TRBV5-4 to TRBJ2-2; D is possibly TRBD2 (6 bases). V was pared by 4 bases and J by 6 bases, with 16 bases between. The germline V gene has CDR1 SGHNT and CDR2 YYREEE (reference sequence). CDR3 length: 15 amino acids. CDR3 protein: CASSPGGEVAGELFF. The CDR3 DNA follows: TGTGCCAGCAGCCCCGGTGGGGAGGTTGCCGGGGAGCTGTTTTTT.

This CDR3 reads CASADLKTGGDTQYF. The CDR3 DNA sequence: TGTGCCAGCGCTGATCTAAAGACAGGCGGTGATACGCAGTATTTT. The V call is TRBV18, the J call TRBJ2-3, with D maybe TRBD1 (6 bases). With 8 bases removed from V and 6 bases from J, the gap between germline ends came to 21 bases. This CDR3 has 15 residues. CDR1 and CDR2 from the germline V gene are KGHSH and LQKENI. The variable domain in full, with the rest retrieved from reference TRBV18 and TRBJ2-3, is NAGVMQNPRHLVRRRGQEARLRCSPMKGHSHVYWYRQLPEEGLKFMVYLQKENIIDESGMPKERFSAEFPKEGPSILRIQQVVRGDSAAYFCASADLKTGGDTQYFGPGTRLTVL.

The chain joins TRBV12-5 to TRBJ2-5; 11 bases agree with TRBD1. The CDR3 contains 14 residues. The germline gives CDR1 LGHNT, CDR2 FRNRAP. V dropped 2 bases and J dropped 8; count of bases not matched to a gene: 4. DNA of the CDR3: TGTGCTAGTGGTTTGACAGGGACAGGGGGAACCCAGTACTTC. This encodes CASGLTGTGGTQYF.

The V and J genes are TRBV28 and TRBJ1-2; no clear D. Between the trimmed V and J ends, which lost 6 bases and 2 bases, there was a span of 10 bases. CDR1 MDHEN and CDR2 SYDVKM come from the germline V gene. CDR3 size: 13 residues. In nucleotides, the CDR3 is TGTGCCAGCAGCACTACATTAAACTATGGCTACACCTTC. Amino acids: CASSTTLNYGYTF.

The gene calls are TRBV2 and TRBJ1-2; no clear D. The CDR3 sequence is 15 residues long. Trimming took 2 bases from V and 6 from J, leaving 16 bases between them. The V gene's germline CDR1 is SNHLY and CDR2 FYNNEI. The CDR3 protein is CASSERTDTLDGYTF. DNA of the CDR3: TGTGCCAGCAGTGAACGTACCGACACCCTCGATGGCTACACCTTC. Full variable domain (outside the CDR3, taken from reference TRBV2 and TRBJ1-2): EPEVTQTPSHQVTQMGQEVILRCVPISNHLYFYWYRQILGQKVEFLVSFYNNEISEKSEIFDDQFSVERPDGSNFTLKIRSTKLEDSAMYFCASSERTDTLDGYTFGSGTRLTVV.

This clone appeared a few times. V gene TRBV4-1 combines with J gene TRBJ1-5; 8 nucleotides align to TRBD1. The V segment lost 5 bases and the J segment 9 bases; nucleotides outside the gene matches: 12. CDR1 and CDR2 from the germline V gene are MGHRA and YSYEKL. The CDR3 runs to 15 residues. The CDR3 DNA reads TGCGCCAGCAGCTTTGACAGGGGCCCATTTTGGCCCCAGCATTTT. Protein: CASSFDRGPFWPQHF.

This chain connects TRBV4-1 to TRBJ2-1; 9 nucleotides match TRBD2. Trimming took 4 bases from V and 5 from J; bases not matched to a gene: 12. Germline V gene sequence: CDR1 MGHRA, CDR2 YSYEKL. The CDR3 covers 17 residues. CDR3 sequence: CASSPAGGRASDNEQFF. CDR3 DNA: TGCGCCAGCAGCCCTGCTGGCGGGAGGGCCTCAGACAATGAGCAGTTCTTC.